These 8 T cell receptor beta chains came from one sample sequenced in a study of CD8 T cells in Susac syndrome. The authors reverse transcribed roughly 0.5 to 1 ug RNA with random hexamers. TCRdb re-derived calls from the immunoSEQ multiplex PCR reads in MiXCR, one entry per CDR3 protein. The sample records around 280,000 distinct CDR3 sequences, approximately 81% being singletons. Sequencing used CD8+ T cells from PBMCs. The receptors derive from a human donor with multiple sclerosis.

The chain has TRBV28 and TRBJ1-4, with D possibly matching TRBD1 (6 bases). Trimming pared 3 bases from V and 8 bases from J, leaving 19 bases between. CDR1 MDHEN and CDR2 SYDVKM come from the germline V gene. There are 16 residues in the CDR3. The CDR3 nucleotides are TGTGCCAGCAGTTTTTCACTCGAGGGGGAAAGGGAAAAACTGTTTTTT. This translates into CASSFSLEGEREKLFF.

V usage is TRBV27 and J usage is TRBJ2-7; TRBD2 matches 8 bases. Trimming at V came to 6 bases and at J to 6 bases, leaving 13 bases not matched to a gene. Germline CDR1 MNHEY, CDR2 SMNVEV (reference sequence). The CDR3 is 15 amino acids. The DNA for the CDR3 is TGTGCCAGCAGCCCAAGCAGCGGGAGAGTTGCCGAGCAGTACTTC. Protein sequence: CASSPSSGRVAEQYF.

This chain uses TRBV7-2 with TRBJ2-5, with 8 bases matching TRBD1. There are 15 residues in the CDR3. Germline CDR1 is SGHTA and CDR2 is FQGNSA. V trimming: 5 bases; J trimming: 4 bases; junction bases outside the gene matches: 9. The CDR3 here is CASSLGTGPRETQYF. Here the CDR3 DNA reads TGTGCCAGCAGCCTCGGGACAGGCCCTAGAGAGACCCAGTACTTC.

The table lists this clonotype with a count of one. The V and J genes are TRBV18 and TRBJ2-2, with 11 bases that match TRBD2. This CDR3 is 21 amino acids long. Trimming took 0 bases from V and 3 from J; bases not matched to a gene: 15. The germline gives CDR1 KGHSH, CDR2 LQKENI. CDR3 coding DNA: TGTGCCAGCTCACCACCGTCCGGTAGCGGGAGGGCCTCTGGGGACACCGGGGAGCTGTTTTTT. Protein product: CASSPPSGSGRASGDTGELFF. The full variable domain, completed using reference TRBV18 and TRBJ2-2, is NAGVMQNPRHLVRRRGQEARLRCSPMKGHSHVYWYRQLPEEGLKFMVYLQKENIIDESGMPKERFSAEFPKEGPSILRIQQVVRGDSAAYFCASSPPSGSGRASGDTGELFFGEGSRLTVL.

The chain carries TRBV27 and TRBJ1-1; D is perhaps TRBD1 (5 bases). V lost 2 bases, J lost 5 bases, and 12 bases lay in between. Germline CDR1 and CDR2: MNHEY and SMNVEV (reference sequence). This CDR3 is 14 amino acids long. This CDR3 reads CASSLRGAGTEAFF. Here the CDR3 DNA reads TGTGCCAGCAGTTTAAGAGGGGCTGGGACTGAAGCTTTCTTT.

This clonotype occurred once. This CDR3 reads CAIKADLYEQYF. Here the CDR3 DNA reads TGTGCCATCAAAGCGGACCTCTACGAGCAGTACTTC. The chain has TRBV10-3 and TRBJ2-7; tentatively, D is TRBD2 (5 bases). Trimming shortened V by 7 bases and J by 3 bases, and 10 bases separated the two germline ends. The CDR3 length is 12 residues. The germline V gene encodes CDR1 ENHRY and CDR2 SYGVKD.

The chain has TRBV11-2 and TRBJ1-5, with 7 bases fitting TRBD1. V lost 5 bases and J lost 7; bases outside the gene matches: 11. The CDR3 is made up of 15 amino acids. CDR1 is SGHAT and CDR2 is FQNNGV in the germline V gene. In nucleotides, the CDR3 is TGTGCCAGCAGCCCTGGGGGTCAAGGGGGCCAGCCCCAGCATTTT. It yields the protein CASSPGGQGGQPQHF.

The chain combines TRBV7-2 with TRBJ2-2; 7 nucleotides agree with TRBD1. There are 15 residues in the CDR3. Germline V CDR1 and CDR2: SGHTA, FQGNSA. After removal of 1 base from V and 5 bases from J, the junction contained 4 bases not matched to a gene. The CDR3 sequence is CASSLVTGPTGELFF. CDR3 DNA: TGTGCCAGCAGCTTAGTGACAGGGCCTACCGGGGAGCTGTTTTTT.